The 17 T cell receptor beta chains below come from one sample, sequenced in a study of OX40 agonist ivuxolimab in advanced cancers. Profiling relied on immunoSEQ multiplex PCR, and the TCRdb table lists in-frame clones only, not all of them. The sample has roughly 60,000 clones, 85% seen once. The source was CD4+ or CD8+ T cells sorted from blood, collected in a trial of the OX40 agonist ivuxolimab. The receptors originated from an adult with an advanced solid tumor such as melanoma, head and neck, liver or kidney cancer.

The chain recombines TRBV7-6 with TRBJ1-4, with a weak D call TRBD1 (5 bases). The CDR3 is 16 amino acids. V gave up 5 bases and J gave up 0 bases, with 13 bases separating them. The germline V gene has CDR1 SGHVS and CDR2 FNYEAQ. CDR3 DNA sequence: TGTGCCAGCAGCCACGGCGGGACCGCAACTAATGAAAAACTGTTTTTT. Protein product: CASSHGGTATNEKLFF.

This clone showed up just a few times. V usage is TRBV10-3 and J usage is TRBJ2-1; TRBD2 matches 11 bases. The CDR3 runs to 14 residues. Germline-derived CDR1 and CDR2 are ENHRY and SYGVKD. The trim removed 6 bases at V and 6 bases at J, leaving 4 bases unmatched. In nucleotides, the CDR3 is TGTGCCATCAGCCTAGCGGGAGGAGGCAATGAGCAGTTCTTC. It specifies CAISLAGGGNEQFF.

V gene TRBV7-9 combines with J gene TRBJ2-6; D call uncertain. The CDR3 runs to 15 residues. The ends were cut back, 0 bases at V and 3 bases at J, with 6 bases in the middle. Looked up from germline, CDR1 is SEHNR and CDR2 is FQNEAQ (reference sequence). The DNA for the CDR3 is TGTGCCAGCAGCTTAGCAGGGTATGGGGCCAACGTCCTGACTTTC. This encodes CASSLAGYGANVLTF. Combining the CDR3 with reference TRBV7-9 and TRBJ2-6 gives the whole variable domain DTGVSQNPRHKITKRGQNVTFRCDPISEHNRLYWYRQTLGQGPEFLTYFQNEAQLEKSRLLSDRFSAERPKGSFSTLEIQRTEQGDSAMYLCASSLAGYGANVLTFGAGSRLTVL.

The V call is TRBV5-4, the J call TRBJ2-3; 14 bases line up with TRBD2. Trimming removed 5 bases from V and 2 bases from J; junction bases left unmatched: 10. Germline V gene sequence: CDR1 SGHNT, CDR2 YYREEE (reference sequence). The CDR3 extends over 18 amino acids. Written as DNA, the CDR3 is TGTGCCAGCAGGTCCCAGACTAGCGGGAGGGTGGACACAGATACGCAGTATTTT. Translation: CASRSQTSGRVDTDTQYF.

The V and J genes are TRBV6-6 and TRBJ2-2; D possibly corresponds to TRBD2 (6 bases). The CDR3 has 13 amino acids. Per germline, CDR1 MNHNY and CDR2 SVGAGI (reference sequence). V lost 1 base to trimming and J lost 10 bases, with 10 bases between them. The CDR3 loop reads CASSYWSGEELFF. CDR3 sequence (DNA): TGTGCCAGCAGTTACTGGTCGGGGGAGGAGCTGTTTTTT.

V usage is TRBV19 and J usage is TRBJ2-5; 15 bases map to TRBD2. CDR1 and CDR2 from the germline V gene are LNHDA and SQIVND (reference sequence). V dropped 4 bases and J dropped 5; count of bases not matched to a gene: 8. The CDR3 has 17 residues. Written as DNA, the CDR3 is TGTGCCAGTAGTAGGGGACTAGCGGGAGGTTCGGGGGAGACCCAGTACTTC. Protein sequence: CASSRGLAGGSGETQYF.

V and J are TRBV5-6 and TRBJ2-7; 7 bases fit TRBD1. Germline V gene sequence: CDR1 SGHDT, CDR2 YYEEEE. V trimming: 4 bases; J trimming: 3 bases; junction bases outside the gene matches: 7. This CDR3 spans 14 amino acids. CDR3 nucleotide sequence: TGTGCCAGCAGCGGCCGGACAGGTTACTACGAGCAGTACTTC. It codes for CASSGRTGYYEQYF.

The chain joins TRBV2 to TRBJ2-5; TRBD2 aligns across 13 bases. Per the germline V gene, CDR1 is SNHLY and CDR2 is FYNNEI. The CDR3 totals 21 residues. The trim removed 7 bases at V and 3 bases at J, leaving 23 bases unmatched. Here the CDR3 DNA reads TGTGCCAGCACCCCGTTGTGGGTACTAGCGGGAGGGCGGGGGTTAGAAGAGACCCAGTACTTC. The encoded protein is CASTPLWVLAGGRGLEETQYF.

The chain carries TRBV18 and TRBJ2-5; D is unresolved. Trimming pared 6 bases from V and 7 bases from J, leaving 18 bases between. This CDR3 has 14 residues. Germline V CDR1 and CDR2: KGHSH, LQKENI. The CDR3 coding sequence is TGTGCCAGCTCGAGAAGTGCTGGTGTTGGGACCCAGTACTTC. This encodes CASSRSAGVGTQYF.

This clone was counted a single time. The chain's CDR3 is CASSLDRYERPQHF. CDR3 sequence (DNA): TGTGCCAGCAGCTTAGATCGATATGAACGGCCCCAGCATTTT. The V call is TRBV11-2, the J call TRBJ1-5; D is undetermined. Between the trimmed V and J ends, which lost 0 bases and 9 bases, there was a span of 12 bases. The germline V gene encodes CDR1 SGHAT and CDR2 FQNNGV. CDR3 length equals 14 residues.

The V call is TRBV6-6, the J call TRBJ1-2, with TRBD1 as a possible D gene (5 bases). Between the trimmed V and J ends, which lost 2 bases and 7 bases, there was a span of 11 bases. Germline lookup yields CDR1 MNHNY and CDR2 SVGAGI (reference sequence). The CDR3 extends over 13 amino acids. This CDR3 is CASSYGRVTGYTF. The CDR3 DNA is TGTGCCAGCAGTTACGGCAGGGTAACTGGCTACACCTTC.

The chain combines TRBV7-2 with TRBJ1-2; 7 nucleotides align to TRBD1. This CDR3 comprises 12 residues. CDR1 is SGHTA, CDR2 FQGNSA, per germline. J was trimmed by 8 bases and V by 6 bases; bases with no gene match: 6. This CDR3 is CASRPGGGGYTF. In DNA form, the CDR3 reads TGTGCCAGCAGGCCAGGGGGGGGAGGCTACACCTTC.

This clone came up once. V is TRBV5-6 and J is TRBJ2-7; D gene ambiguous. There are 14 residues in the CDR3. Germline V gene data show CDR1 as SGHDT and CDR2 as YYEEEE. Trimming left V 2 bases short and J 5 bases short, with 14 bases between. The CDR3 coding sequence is TGTGCCAGCAGCTTTGCAGGCGCTCCCCACGAGCAGTACTTC. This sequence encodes CASSFAGAPHEQYF.

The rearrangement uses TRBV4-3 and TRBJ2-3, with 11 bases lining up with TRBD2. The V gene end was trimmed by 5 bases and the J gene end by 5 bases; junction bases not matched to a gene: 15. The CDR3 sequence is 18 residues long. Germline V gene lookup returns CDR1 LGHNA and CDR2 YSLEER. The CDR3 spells CASSTRLAGSPHEDTQYF. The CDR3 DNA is TGCGCCAGCAGCACCCGACTAGCGGGATCCCCTCACGAAGATACGCAGTATTTT.

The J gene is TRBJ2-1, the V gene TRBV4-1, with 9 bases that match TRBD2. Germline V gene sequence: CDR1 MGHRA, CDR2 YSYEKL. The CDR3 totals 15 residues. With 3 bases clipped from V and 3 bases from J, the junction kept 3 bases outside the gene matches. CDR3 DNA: TGCGCCAGCAGCCACGGGACTAGCCGCTACAATGAGCAGTTCTTC. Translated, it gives CASSHGTSRYNEQFF.

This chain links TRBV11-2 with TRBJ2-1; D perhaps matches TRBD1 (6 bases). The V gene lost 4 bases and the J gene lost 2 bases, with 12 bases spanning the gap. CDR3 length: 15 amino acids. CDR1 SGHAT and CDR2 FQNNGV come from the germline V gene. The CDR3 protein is CASSWTDVTYNEQFF. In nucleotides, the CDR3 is TGTGCCAGCAGCTGGACAGATGTAACCTACAATGAGCAGTTCTTC.

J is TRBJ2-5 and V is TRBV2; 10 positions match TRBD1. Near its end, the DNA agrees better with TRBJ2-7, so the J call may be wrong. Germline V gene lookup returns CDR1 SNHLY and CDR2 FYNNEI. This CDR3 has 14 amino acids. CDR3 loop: CASSEVGQGYEQYF. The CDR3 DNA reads TGTGCCAGCAGTGAAGTGGGACAGGGGTACGAGCAGTACTTC.